Following are 27 T cell receptor beta chains from one sample sequenced in a study of OX40 agonist ivuxolimab in advanced cancers. TCRdb's table, derived via immunoSEQ multiplex PCR, lists solely in-frame clones and lacks some. The sample records approximately 60,000 clones, roughly 82% being singletons. The sequenced sample was CD4+ or CD8+ T cells sorted from blood, obtained in a trial of the OX40 agonist ivuxolimab. The receptors were sampled from an adult with an advanced solid tumor such as melanoma, head and neck, liver or kidney cancer.

The chain is built from TRBV7-6 and TRBJ2-3, with D unclear. Deletions cut 6 bases from V and 2 bases from J, with 9 bases between. The CDR3 consists of 13 residues. Per the germline V gene, CDR1 is SGHVS and CDR2 is FNYEAQ. The CDR3 sequence is CASSSRLTDTQYF. CDR3 DNA sequence: TGTGCCAGCAGTTCTAGGCTCACAGATACGCAGTATTTT. The full variable domain, its missing parts supplied by reference TRBV7-6 and TRBJ2-3, is GAGVSQSPRYKVTKRGQDVALRCDPISGHVSLYWYRQALGQGPEFLTYFNYEAQQDKSGLPNDRFSAERPEGSISTLTIQRTEQRDSAMYRCASSSRLTDTQYFGPGTRLTVL.

The rearrangement joins TRBV30 to TRBJ1-5; D is unclear. The V gene's germline CDR1 is GTSNPN and CDR2 SVGIG (reference sequence). This CDR3 is 13 amino acids long. Trimming removed 5 bases at V and 2 bases at J, with 10 bases between. CDR3 nucleotide sequence: TGTGCCTGGGCCCGTAGAGGCAATCAGCCCCAGCATTTT. Translated, it gives CAWARRGNQPQHF. Combining the CDR3 with reference TRBV30 and TRBJ1-5 gives the whole variable domain SQTIHQWPATLVQPVGSPLSLECTVEGTSNPNLYWYRQAAGRGLQLLFYSVGIGQISSEVPQNLSASRPQDRQFILSSKKLLLSDSGFYLCAWARRGNQPQHFGDGTRLSIL.

The rearrangement uses TRBV6-5 and TRBJ1-2; D gene unclear. Trimming shortened V by 0 bases and J by 7 bases, and 12 bases separated the two germline ends. The CDR3 is 14 residues long. From germline, CDR1 is MNHEY and CDR2 SVGAGI. DNA for the CDR3: TGTGCCAGCAGTTACTCGTCGGGAAGGTCTGGCTACACCTTC. It yields the protein CASSYSSGRSGYTF.

The chain links TRBV4-1 to TRBJ2-5, with unresolved D. This CDR3 comprises 15 residues. V was pared by 5 bases and J by 2 bases, with 15 bases between. The germline gives CDR1 MGHRA, CDR2 YSYEKL. Written as DNA, the CDR3 is TGCGCCAGCAGCTCCCCTGAAAAAGTACAAGAGACCCAGTACTTC. Protein: CASSSPEKVQETQYF.

J is TRBJ2-2 and V is TRBV25-1; perhaps TRBD2 as D (6 bases). V was pared by 6 bases and J by 6 bases, with 11 bases between. This CDR3 is built from 13 residues. The V gene's germline CDR1 is MGHDK and CDR2 SYGVNS. The CDR3 is CASRGGIPGELFF. The DNA of the CDR3 is TGTGCCAGCAGGGGGGGTATTCCCGGGGAGCTGTTTTTT. The variable domain in full, completed from reference TRBV25-1 and TRBJ2-2, reads EADIYQTPRYLVIGTGKKITLECSQTMGHDKMYWYQQDPGMELHLIHYSYGVNSTEKGDLSSESTVSRIRTEHFPLTLESARPSHTSQYLCASRGGIPGELFFGEGSRLTVL.

The V call is TRBV2, the J call TRBJ2-1; D is possibly TRBD1 or TRBD2 (5 bases each). Trimming left V 5 bases short and J 12 bases short, with 14 bases between. Germline assignment: CDR1 SNHLY and CDR2 FYNNEI. This CDR3 has 12 residues. The CDR3 DNA reads TGTGCCAGCAGTACCGGGGCTATAGGGCAGTTCTTC. Amino acid sequence: CASSTGAIGQFF.

This clone has a handful of counts. This chain joins TRBV27 and TRBJ1-5; D remains unclear. Germline CDR1 MNHEY, CDR2 SMNVEV (reference sequence). Trimming shortened V by 5 bases and J by 7 bases, and 12 bases separated the two germline ends. The CDR3 runs to 13 residues. This CDR3 is CASSPQDLQPQHF. The CDR3 nucleotides read TGTGCCAGCAGTCCGCAGGATCTGCAGCCCCAGCATTTT.

This clone was counted between two and nine times. This chain links TRBV7-9 with TRBJ1-2; D not certain. Trimming took 8 bases from V and 3 from J, leaving 19 bases between them. The CDR3 contains 15 residues. CDR1 is SEHNR and CDR2 is FQNEAQ in the germline V gene (reference sequence). CDR3 sequence reads: CASRPSVGRDYGYTF. CDR3 sequence (DNA): TGTGCCAGCCGCCCAAGCGTGGGGAGAGACTATGGCTACACCTTC.

This clone was picked up one time. The V call is TRBV5-6, the J call TRBJ2-1; D is possibly TRBD2 (6 bases). The CDR3 loop spans 15 amino acids. Germline CDR1 and CDR2: SGHDT and YYEEEE. The V end lost 4 bases, the J end lost 2 bases, and 13 bases lay between the germline ends. CDR3 amino acids: CASSPLGRTYNEQFF. The CDR3 DNA sequence: TGTGCCAGCAGCCCCCTGGGGAGGACCTACAATGAGCAGTTCTTC.

CDR3 sequence: CASSEAANTIYF. DNA for the CDR3: TGTGCCAGCAGTGAAGCAGCAAACACCATATATTTT. V usage is TRBV6-1 and J usage is TRBJ1-3; D remains ambiguous. This CDR3 has 12 residues. CDR1 MNHNS and CDR2 SASEGT come from the germline V gene. V was cut by 0 bases and J by 6 bases, with 3 bases left in between.

The J gene is TRBJ2-2, the V gene TRBV19; 9 bases match TRBD1. The V gene end was trimmed by 5 bases and the J gene end by 3 bases; junction bases not matched to a gene: 10. Germline loops: CDR1 LNHDA, CDR2 SQIVND (reference sequence). This CDR3 contains 17 residues. The CDR3 DNA reads TGTGCCAGTAGTCTATCCCAAGACAGGGGGTACACCGGGGAGCTGTTTTTT. Amino acids: CASSLSQDRGYTGELFF. The whole variable domain, remainder taken from reference TRBV19 and TRBJ2-2, is DGGITQSPKYLFRKEGQNVTLSCEQNLNHDAMYWYRQDPGQGLRLIYYSQIVNDFQKGDIAEGYSVSREKKESFPLTVTSAQKNPTAFYLCASSLSQDRGYTGELFFGEGSRLTVL.

The rearrangement joins TRBV15 to TRBJ2-7, with D unclear. This CDR3 contains 12 residues. Trimming pared 1 base from V and 4 bases from J, leaving 5 bases between. Germline CDR1 and CDR2: LNHNV and YYDKDF (reference sequence). CDR3 DNA sequence: TGTGCCACCAGCAGAGTGGGGTACGAGCAGTACTTC. Encoded protein: CATSRVGYEQYF.

The chain recombines TRBV12-5 with TRBJ2-1; tentatively, D is TRBD1 or TRBD2 (5 bases each). CDR1 and CDR2 from the germline V gene are LGHNT and FRNRAP. The CDR3 is made up of 13 amino acids. Trimming removed 3 bases from V and 6 bases from J, with 9 bases in between. CDR3 amino acids: CASGLRGVNEQFF. As DNA, the CDR3 is TGTGCTAGTGGTTTACGAGGGGTCAATGAGCAGTTCTTC.

This clone has a handful of counts. This chain links TRBV4-3 with TRBJ2-2; 9 nucleotides align to TRBD1. Germline V gene sequence: CDR1 LGHNA, CDR2 YSLEER. Losses at the gene ends were 2 bases for V and 6 bases for J; bases not matched to a gene: 7. The CDR3 length is 16 residues. The DNA for the CDR3 is TGCGCCAGCAGCCAACGCCGGGACAGGGTACCCGGGGAGCTGTTTTTT. Translating it yields CASSQRRDRVPGELFF.

The V gene is TRBV10-3, the J gene TRBJ1-4; a possible D gene is TRBD1 (5 bases). Germline lookup yields CDR1 ENHRY and CDR2 SYGVKD. Trimming took off 7 bases at V and 7 bases at J, with 13 bases between the two ends. This CDR3 region has 13 residues. CDR3 sequence: CAITAGQGEKLFF. The CDR3 DNA sequence: TGTGCCATCACGGCAGGGCAGGGTGAAAAACTGTTTTTT.

V is TRBV7-3 and J is TRBJ1-6, with D possibly TRBD1 on 5 matching bases. The CDR3 runs 17 residues. Germline-derived CDR1 and CDR2 are SGHTA and FQGTGA. V dropped 0 bases and J dropped 0 bases, with 9 bases sitting between them. Here the CDR3 reads CASSLTGGPSYNSPLHF. For the CDR3, the DNA is TGTGCCAGCAGCTTAACTGGGGGTCCCTCCTATAATTCACCCCTCCACTTT.

The chain combines TRBV10-2 with TRBJ2-1; TRBD1 matches 9 bases. J gave up 6 bases and V 10 bases, and 13 bases lay outside the gene matches. The CDR3 has 15 residues. The germline CDR1 and CDR2 sequences are WSHSY and SAAADI. The DNA of the CDR3 is TGCGCCACCGGAAGGGACAGGGTGGTGTTCAATGAGCAGTTCTTC. Protein: CATGRDRVVFNEQFF.

This chain joins TRBV2 and TRBJ2-3; TRBD2 agrees at 10 bases. Germline CDR1 is SNHLY and CDR2 is FYNNEI. The J segment lost 1 base and the V segment lost 6 bases, leaving 4 bases of the junction unmatched. The CDR3 runs 15 residues. The CDR3 sequence is CASSDLAGGTDTQYF. The CDR3 coding sequence is TGTGCCAGCAGCGATCTAGCGGGGGGCACAGATACGCAGTATTTT. The entire variable domain, with the rest obtained from reference TRBV2 and TRBJ2-3, is as follows: EPEVTQTPSHQVTQMGQEVILRCVPISNHLYFYWYRQILGQKVEFLVSFYNNEISEKSEIFDDQFSVERPDGSNFTLKIRSTKLEDSAMYFCASSDLAGGTDTQYFGPGTRLTVL.

This clone was detected once. The chain is built from TRBV4-3 and TRBJ2-7; TRBD1 might be the D (5 bases). Germline assignment: CDR1 LGHNA and CDR2 YSLEER. Trimming shortened V by 0 bases and J by 2 bases, and 11 bases separated the two germline ends. The CDR3 extends over 15 amino acids. The CDR3 loop reads CASSQEQGRAYEQYF. In nucleotides, the CDR3 is TGCGCCAGCAGCCAAGAGCAGGGCCGGGCCTACGAGCAGTACTTC.

This chain uses TRBV5-1 with TRBJ1-2; 7 bases fit TRBD1. The germline gives CDR1 SGHRS, CDR2 YFSETQ. This CDR3 contains 14 residues. The J segment lost 6 bases and the V segment lost 3 bases, leaving 8 bases of the junction unmatched. In DNA form, the CDR3 reads TGCGCCAGCAGCTCCATACAGGGGAGGCATGGCTACACCTTC. Protein sequence: CASSSIQGRHGYTF.

The V gene is TRBV9, the J gene TRBJ2-3; 10 positions match TRBD1. CDR1 and CDR2 (germline): SGDLS, YYNGEE. The CDR3 has 15 amino acids. Trimming took 0 bases from V and 4 from J; bases not matched to a gene: 2. In DNA, the CDR3 is TGTGCCAGCAGCGTAGTAGGGACAGGGGCAGATACGCAGTATTTT. Protein sequence: CASSVVGTGADTQYF. The full variable domain, its missing parts supplied by reference TRBV9 and TRBJ2-3, is DSGVTQTPKHLITATGQRVTLRCSPRSGDLSVYWYQQSLDQGLQFLIQYYNGEERAKGNILERFSAQQFPDLHSELNLSSLELGDSALYFCASSVVGTGADTQYFGPGTRLTVL.

This chain joins TRBV6-1 and TRBJ2-1; 8 positions match TRBD2. CDR3 length: 14 residues. J lost 7 bases, V lost 4 bases, and 6 bases had no gene match. The germline V gene encodes CDR1 MNHNS and CDR2 SASEGT. CDR3 region: CASSARGGQNEQFF. The CDR3 coding sequence is TGTGCCAGCAGTGCCCGGGGGGGCCAAAATGAGCAGTTCTTC.

The genes are TRBV19 and TRBJ1-2; D might be TRBD1 (5 bases). The germline CDR1 and CDR2 sequences are LNHDA and SQIVND (reference sequence). The V and J ends lost 9 bases and 1 base respectively, with 12 bases between them. The CDR3 totals 13 residues. CDR3 nucleotide sequence: TGTGCCAGCGGACATACTGATAACTATGGCTACACCTTC. Translating gives CASGHTDNYGYTF.

This rearrangement joins TRBV5-1 to TRBJ2-7; weak D call: TRBD1 (6 bases). CDR1 and CDR2 from the germline V gene are SGHRS and YFSETQ. This CDR3 region has 14 residues. V was trimmed by 0 bases and J by 1 base, leaving 8 bases between them. CDR3 sequence reads: CASSLGDTSYEQYF. CDR3 coding DNA: TGCGCCAGCAGCTTGGGGGACACGTCCTACGAGCAGTACTTC.

The chain recombines TRBV7-2 with TRBJ2-7, with 9 bases identical to TRBD2. V dropped 1 base and J dropped 4; count of bases not matched to a gene: 11. CDR3 size: 17 residues. Germline V gene sequence: CDR1 SGHTA, CDR2 FQGNSA. The CDR3 region is CASSLGSSGGSRYEQYF. For the CDR3, the DNA is TGTGCCAGCAGCTTAGGTTCAAGCGGGGGGTCGAGATACGAGCAGTACTTC.

V and J are TRBV11-3 and TRBJ2-7; D not certain. Trimming took 5 bases from V and 1 from J, leaving 12 bases between them. CDR1 and CDR2 from the germline V gene are SGHNT and YENEEA. The CDR3 extends over 14 amino acids. The CDR3 is CASSPNPGSYEQYF. The CDR3 bases are TGTGCCAGCAGCCCTAATCCTGGGTCCTACGAGCAGTACTTC.

This chain connects TRBV4-2 to TRBJ1-6; possible D gene TRBD1, 5 bases. CDR3 size: 15 residues. Germline V gene lookup returns CDR1 LGHNA and CDR2 YNFKEQ. V lost 0 bases and J lost 6, with 9 bases in between. The CDR3 DNA follows: TGTGCCAGCAGCCAAGAGGGTAGGGGTAATTCACCCCTCCACTTT. It is translated as CASSQEGRGNSPLHF.